The T cell receptor (beta chain) under discussion was sequenced for a study of molecular identifiers for immune sequencing clone quantification. The wider study: In replicates, RNA taken from roughly 21,000 or 96,000 naive CD8 cells was divided five ways, and four portions underwent sequencing.

A CD8+CD4-CCR7+CD45RA+ phenotype served as the sorting definition for naive CD8 T cells. The CDR3 covers 10 residues. The germline V gene encodes CDR1 DFQATT and CDR2 SNEGSKA (reference sequence). Trimming left V 1 base short and J 7 bases short, with 5 bases between. Libraries of bulk TCR were made by previously described methods (with listed TCR primers). In TCRdb, the PCR reads were re-called with MiXCR into one record per CDR3 protein. This sample carries about 510,000 distinct CDR3 sequences, 20% to 25% of them seen once, and the ten largest clones take 0.65% to 0.95%. Study-level points and caveats: Clones carrying above 20 RNA copies accounted for over 98% of effector molecules, under 1% in naive cells.

This clonotype was recorded at least ten times. Its antigen is not identified. The source of this sequence is a human donor in good health. Some libraries in this study had Jurkat cell RNA spiked in. The sequencing sample was made of naive CD8+ T cells from blood, with Jurkat cell RNA spiked in. The sample's subset: FACS-sorted CD8+CD4-CCR7+CD45RA+ naive T cells. The genes are TRBV20-1 and TRBJ2-7; no clear D. This chain's CDR3 is CSARVGEQYF. The CDR3 nucleotides are TGCAGTGCTAGAGTAGGGGAGCAGTACTTC.